The sequence of this T cell receptor beta chain was determined in a study of blood T cell repertoires in COVID-19. Study-wide context: The United States, Italy and Spain provided the acute and convalescent COVID-19 samples. The analysed material was cDNA or gDNA that came from T cells, B-cell-depleted T cells, or PBMCs.

Source study methods: Using reference gene primer amplification, nucleated cell counts were estimated. This table comes from immunoSEQ multiplex PCR, and its TCRdb copy is limited to in-frame clones, with some not included. From that table come the V and J calls and clone size; the DNA was used to work out D and trimming. Here the sample spans some 51,000 clones, 75% to 90% being singletons. Trimming at V came to 3 bases and at J to 8 bases, leaving 5 bases not matched to a gene. CDR1 and CDR2 (germline): SGHRS, YFSETQ. The CDR3 totals 15 residues. The source is a man in his 60s with acute or convalescent COVID-19. Sequenced: peripheral blood. The chain couples TRBV5-1 to TRBJ2-1, with 13 bases aligning to TRBD2. The CDR3 is CASSWTSGSGDEQFF. CDR3 DNA: TGCGCCAGCAGCTGGACTAGCGGGAGCGGCGATGAGCAGTTCTTC.